Each of the 7 T cell receptor beta chains below was sequenced from the same sample in a study of Ad26.COV2.S vaccination and SARS-CoV-2 variants. Treatment defined: 15 to 20 received Ad26.COV2.S at low or high dose, single or two shots; about 5 received placebo; per-sample allocation not given. Day 63 following the first vaccine or placebo injection was when the samples were taken. Sequencing was performed with immunoSEQ multiplex PCR; in TCRdb, only in-frame clones are kept and a portion is missing. The repertoire has 400,000 or so clones, more than 85% of them found once; the top ten carry 3.5%. Here the sequenced sample was peripheral blood, taken in a trial of Ad26.COV2.S vaccine versus placebo. The receptor set was obtained from a person between 18 and 59 years old who received the Ad26.COV2.S COVID-19 vaccine or a placebo.

DNA of the CDR3: TGTGCCAGCAGCTTAGTCCGACGAGCCGGTGGCTACACCTTC. It specifies CASSLVRRAGGYTF. This chain links TRBV11-2 with TRBJ1-2, with unresolved D. The CDR3 loop spans 14 amino acids. The ends were cut back, 1 base at V and 7 bases at J, with 13 bases in the middle. CDR1 and CDR2 from the germline V gene are SGHAT and FQNNGV.

The chain combines TRBV5-1 with TRBJ2-3; the match to TRBD2 covers 11 bases. The CDR3 is made up of 16 amino acids. Unmatched junction bases numbered 4, after V lost 2 bases and J lost 2 bases. The germline CDR1 and CDR2 sequences are SGHRS and YFSETQ. The CDR3 region has the DNA TGCGCCAGCAGCTTCTCACTAGCGGGAGTCACAGATACGCAGTATTTT. Translation: CASSFSLAGVTDTQYF.

The chain has TRBV21-1 and TRBJ2-4; the table's D call TRBD2 went unverified against the DNA. TRBV21-1 is classified as a pseudogene. CDR3 length: 18 residues. The CDR3 coding sequence is TGTGCCAGCAGCCCCCCGGGACTAGCGGGGGGGCCGGGAAACATTCAGTACTTC. Its translation is CASSPPGLAGGPGNIQYF.

This chain connects TRBV4-1 to TRBJ2-3; 10 nucleotides match TRBD2. CDR3 size: 19 residues. Unmatched junction bases numbered 17, after V lost 3 bases and J lost 5 bases. In germline, CDR1 is MGHRA, CDR2 YSYEKL. CDR3 in amino acids: CASSHPWASGGPSGDTQYF. CDR3 bases: TGCGCCAGCAGCCACCCCTGGGCTAGCGGGGGCCCCTCGGGAGATACGCAGTATTTT.

This chain joins TRBV7-8 and TRBJ1-5, with D hard to call. The CDR3 spans 15 residues. Trimming removed 2 bases at V and 0 bases at J, with 8 bases between. Germline V gene data show CDR1 as SGHVS and CDR2 as FQNEAQ. The CDR3 DNA reads TGTGCCAGCAGCTTACTAGAGGCTAGCAATCAGCCCCAGCATTTT. Amino acids: CASSLLEASNQPQHF.

V is TRBV27 and J is TRBJ1-6; 8 positions match TRBD1. The CDR3 is 14 residues long. The germline CDR1 and CDR2 sequences are MNHEY and SMNVEV (reference sequence). Trimming took 6 bases from V and 6 from J; bases not matched to a gene: 4. The CDR3 is CASRRTGFNSPLHF. The CDR3 nucleotides read TGTGCCAGCAGGAGGACAGGGTTTAATTCACCCCTCCACTTT.

The chain combines TRBV5-4 with TRBJ2-2; 9 bases agree with TRBD2. CDR3 size: 16 residues. The J segment lost 1 base and the V segment lost 4 bases, leaving 5 bases of the junction unmatched. The germline V gene encodes CDR1 SGHNT and CDR2 YYREEE (reference sequence). The CDR3, as DNA: TGTGCCAGCAGCGCGGGACTAGCCCTGAACACCGGGGAGCTGTTTTTT. Its translation is CASSAGLALNTGELFF.